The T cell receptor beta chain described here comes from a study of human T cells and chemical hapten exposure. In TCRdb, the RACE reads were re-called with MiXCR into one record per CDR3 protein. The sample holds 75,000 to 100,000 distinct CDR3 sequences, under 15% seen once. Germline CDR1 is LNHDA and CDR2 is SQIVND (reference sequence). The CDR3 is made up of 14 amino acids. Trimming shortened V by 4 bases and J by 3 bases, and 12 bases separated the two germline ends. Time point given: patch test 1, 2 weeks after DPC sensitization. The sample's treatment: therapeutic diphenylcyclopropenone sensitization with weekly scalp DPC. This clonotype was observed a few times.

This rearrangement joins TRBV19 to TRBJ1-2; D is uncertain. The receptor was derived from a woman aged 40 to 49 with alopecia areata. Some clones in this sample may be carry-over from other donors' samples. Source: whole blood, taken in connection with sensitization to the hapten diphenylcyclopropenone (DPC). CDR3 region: CASSRRTGDYGYTF. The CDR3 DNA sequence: TGTGCCAGTAGTAGACGGACGGGAGACTATGGCTACACCTTC.